This TCR beta chain was retrieved from a study of T cells in women clearing cervical HPV infection (dated by TCRdb to the late 2010s). Some background on the complete study: The cases were 25 to 30 women with histologically confirmed HPV16-related CIN3 or worse, and 2 of those women had invasive cancers. Controls were 20 to 30 women whose single incident HPV16 infection cleared within 12 months without precancer or cancer developing. Case blood was taken at the visit when the lesion was first identified, whereas control blood was taken when infection was no longer detected. For cases, a median interval of roughly 150 days, with an interquartile range of 90 to 200 days, was observed between lesion detection and blood sampling. HLA typing was available for only a few women, so HLA type could not be excluded as a confounder. An exploratory proof-of-principle case-control study, nested within the Guanacaste HPV Natural History Study in Costa Rica, was conducted to compare TCR repertoires across cervical HPV16 outcomes. Cases and controls were matched on age within five years and on year of sample collection. Cases had a median age of about 34 years and controls had a median age of around 40, with no significant differences in baseline characteristics. The parent cohort enrolled roughly 9,600 women aged 18 or older in Guanacaste, Costa Rica, during about 1992 to 1994 and followed them for 7 to 8 years. Quality controls consisted of five blinded duplicates per group, for a total of 60 or so samples made up of 50 participants and around 10 replicates.

Every participant had a single incident cervical HPV16 infection, and prevalent HPV16 infections were excluded. Cervical HPV DNA was detected by MY09/MY11 PCR and genotyped by dot-blot hybridization. About 15 mL of heparinized blood were centrifuged, and the buffy coat was split into aliquots, frozen at -30 degrees C, and then kept at -80 degrees C. Genomic DNA was extracted from buffy coat specimens using QIAGEN kits. The germline V gene (reference sequence) specifies SGHNT as CDR1 and YYREEE as CDR2. The CDR3 covers 14 residues, taking in both the cysteine and the phenylalanine. Only the CDR3 bases that were read are kept: 33 of them, in frame from base 1. The paper as a whole reports these results and caveats: Across sequencing depths, CIN3+ cases showed significantly higher TCR repertoire richness than controls, but evenness did not differ between the groups. Because the number of T cells in each sample was unknown, differences in richness could reflect differing T-cell content rather than repertoire biology. The cross-sectional design could not show whether the associations came before the infection or were a result of it, and neither effector/memory subsets nor HPV-specific T cells were isolated. Random forest classifiers that combined richness and V gene abundances separated cases from controls with an estimated AUC of 0.8 to 0.9. TRBV6-7 relative abundance was lower in cases than in controls (around 0.11% versus 0.16%; Bonferroni P = 0.0008).

Using the immunoSEQ assay, multiplex PCR amplified TCR beta CDR3 regions from an average of around 1,300 ng of genomic DNA per sample. Primer bias was corrected in the assay by using a complete synthetic TCR repertoire to establish an amplification baseline. The amplicons were sequenced on the Illumina platform. The published analysis was carried out like this. Sequences were error-corrected by clustering with frequency ratios and a modified nearest-neighbor algorithm and were then analyzed in the immunoSEQ Analyzer with IMGT gene definitions. TCR richness and evenness were averaged over 20 rarefaction repeats at each rarefaction depth, excluding samples with fewer sequences than the depth. Wilcoxon rank sum tests with FDR correction were used to compare relative abundances of V, D and J genes between the groups. In the blinded duplicates, the intraclass correlation was around 96% for TCR richness and averaged 76.4% across roughly 70 gene segments. TCRdb retrieved this table from immuneACCESS and kept in-frame rearrangements only. Not all clones are present; in checked studies, unresolved V genes account for under half, and no reason is known for the remainder. For V, J and clone size, that table is used; D and trimming come from the DNA. The sample's records list some 50,000 clones. The top ten clonotypes cover approximately 0.98% of the sample.

For this clone: Its cognate antigen has yet to be identified. The CDR3 end falls 3 residues outside the read, so it is completed with the germline J gene.

This clonotype originated in a woman between 18 and 75 years old with a cervical HPV16 infection that either progressed to CIN3+ or cleared (not recorded which). What was sequenced was blood buffy coat. Recombination connected TRBV5-4 to TRBJ1-4, with 8 bases matching TRBD1. The CDR3 loop reads CASSQDRVRSPLFF. The CDR3 DNA, read in part, is TGTGCCAGCAGCCAGGACAGGGTCCGCTCACCA. The CDR3, completed at both ends by the reference TRBV5-4 and TRBJ1-4 genes, gives the full variable domain ETGVTQSPTHLIKTRGQQVTLRCSSQSGHNTVSWYQQALGQGPQFIFQYYREEENGRGNFPPRFSGLQFPNYSSELNVNALELDDSALYLCASSQDRVRSPLFFGSGTQLSVL.